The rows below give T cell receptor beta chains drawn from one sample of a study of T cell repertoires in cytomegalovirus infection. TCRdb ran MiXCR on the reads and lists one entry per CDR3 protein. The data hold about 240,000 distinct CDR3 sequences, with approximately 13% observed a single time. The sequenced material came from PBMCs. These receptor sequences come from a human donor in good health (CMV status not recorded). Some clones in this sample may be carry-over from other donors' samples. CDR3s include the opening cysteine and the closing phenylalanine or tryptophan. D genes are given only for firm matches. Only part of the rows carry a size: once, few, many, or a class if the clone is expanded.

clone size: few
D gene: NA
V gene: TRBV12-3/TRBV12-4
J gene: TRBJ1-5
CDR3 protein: CASSSVRGYQPQHF
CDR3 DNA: TGTGCCAGCAGCTCGGTGAGGGGCTATCAGCCCCAGCATTTT

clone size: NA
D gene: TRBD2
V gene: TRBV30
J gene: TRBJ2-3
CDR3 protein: CARGLAGITDTQYF
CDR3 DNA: TGTGCCCGAGGACTAGCGGGTATCACAGATACGCAGTATTTT

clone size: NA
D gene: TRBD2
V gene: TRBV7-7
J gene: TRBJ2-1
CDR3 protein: CASSAAGTSGEQFF
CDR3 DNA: TGTGCCAGCAGCGCCGCCGGGACTAGCGGTGAGCAGTTCTTC

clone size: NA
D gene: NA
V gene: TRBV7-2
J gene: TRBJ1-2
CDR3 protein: CASSLSMAYYGYTF
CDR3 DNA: TGTGCCAGCAGCTTGTCTATGGCCTACTATGGCTACACCTTC

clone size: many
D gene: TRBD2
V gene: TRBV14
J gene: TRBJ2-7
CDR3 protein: CASSQELADYEQYF
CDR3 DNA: TGTGCCAGCAGCCAAGAACTAGCGGACTACGAGCAGTACTTC

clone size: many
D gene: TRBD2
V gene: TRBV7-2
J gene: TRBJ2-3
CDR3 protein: CASSRDYTDTQYF
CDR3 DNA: TGTGCCAGCAGCCGGGACTATACAGATACGCAGTATTTT

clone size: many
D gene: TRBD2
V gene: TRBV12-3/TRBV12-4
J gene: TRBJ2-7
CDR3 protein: CASSISLAGAKDEQYF
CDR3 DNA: TGTGCCAGCAGTATTAGCTTAGCGGGAGCCAAGGACGAGCAGTACTTC

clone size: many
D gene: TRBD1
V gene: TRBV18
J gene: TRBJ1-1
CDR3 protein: CASSRDRETEAFF
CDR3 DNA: TGTGCCAGCTCACGGGACAGGGAGACTGAAGCTTTCTTT

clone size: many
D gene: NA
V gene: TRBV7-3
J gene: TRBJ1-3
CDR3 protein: CASSLTRSGNTIYF
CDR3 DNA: TGTGCCAGCAGCTTAACACGGTCTGGAAACACCATATATTTT

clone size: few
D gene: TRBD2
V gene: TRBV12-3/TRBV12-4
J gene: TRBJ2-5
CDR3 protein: CASSPGLAGGPETQYF
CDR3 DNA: TGTGCCAGCAGCCCTGGACTAGCGGGGGGGCCGGAGACCCAGTACTTC

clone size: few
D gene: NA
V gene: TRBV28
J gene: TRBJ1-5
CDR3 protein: CASSLSGQPQHF
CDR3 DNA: TGTGCCAGCAGTTTATCGGGGCAGCCCCAGCATTTT

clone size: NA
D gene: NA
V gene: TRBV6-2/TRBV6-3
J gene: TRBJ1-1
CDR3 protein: CASTRPPSMNTEAFF
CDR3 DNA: TGTGCCAGCACTCGACCCCCCTCCATGAACACTGAAGCTTTCTTT

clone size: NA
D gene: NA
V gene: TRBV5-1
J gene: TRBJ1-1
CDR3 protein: CASSLATNTEAFF
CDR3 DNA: TGCGCCAGCAGCTTGGCAACGAACACTGAAGCTTTCTTT

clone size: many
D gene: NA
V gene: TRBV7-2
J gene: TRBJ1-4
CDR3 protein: CASSLNGGVREKLFF
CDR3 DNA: TGTGCCAGCAGCTTAAACGGGGGAGTAAGAGAAAAACTGTTTTTT

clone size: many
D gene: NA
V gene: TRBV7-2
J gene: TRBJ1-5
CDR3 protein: CASSPWTGLKDNQPQHF
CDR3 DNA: TGTGCCAGCAGCCCTTGGACCGGATTGAAAGACAATCAGCCCCAGCATTTT

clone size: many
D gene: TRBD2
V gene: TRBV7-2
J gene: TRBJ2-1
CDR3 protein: CASSSTSGRSYNEQFF
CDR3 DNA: TGTGCCAGCAGCTCTACTAGCGGGAGATCCTACAATGAGCAGTTCTTC

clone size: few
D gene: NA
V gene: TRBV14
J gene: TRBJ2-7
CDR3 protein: CASSQVPGTSYEQYF
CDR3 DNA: TGTGCCAGCAGCCAAGTCCCCGGGACTTCCTACGAGCAGTACTTC

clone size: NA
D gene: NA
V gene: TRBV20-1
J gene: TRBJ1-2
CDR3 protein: CSASAAPTAGYGYTF
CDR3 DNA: TGCAGTGCTTCCGCGGCCCCCACGGCAGGCTATGGCTACACCTTC

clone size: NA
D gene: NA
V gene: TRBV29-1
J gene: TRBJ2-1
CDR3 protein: CSVEGHGYNEQFF
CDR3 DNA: TGCAGCGTTGAAGGACACGGGTACAATGAGCAGTTCTTC

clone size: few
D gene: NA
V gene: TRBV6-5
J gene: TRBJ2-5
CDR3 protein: CASTPTGNPEETQYF
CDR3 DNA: TGTGCCAGCACCCCAACAGGGAACCCAGAAGAGACCCAGTACTTC

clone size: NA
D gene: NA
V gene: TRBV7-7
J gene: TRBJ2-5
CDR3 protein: CASSLVLVETQYF
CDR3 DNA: TGTGCCAGCAGCTTAGTCCTTGTAGAGACCCAGTACTTC

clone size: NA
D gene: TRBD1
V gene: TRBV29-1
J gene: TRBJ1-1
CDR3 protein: CSVLRQGDTEAFF
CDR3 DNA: TGCAGCGTCCTCAGGCAGGGGGACACTGAAGCTTTCTTT

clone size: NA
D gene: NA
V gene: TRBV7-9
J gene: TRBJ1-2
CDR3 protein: CASSNSRASRGYTF
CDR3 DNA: TGTGCCAGCAGCAACAGCCGGGCTTCGCGAGGCTACACCTTC

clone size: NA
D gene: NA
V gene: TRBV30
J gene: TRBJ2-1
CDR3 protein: CAWSAYGTASSYNEQFF
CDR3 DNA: TGTGCCTGGAGTGCCTACGGGACCGCTAGCTCCTACAATGAGCAGTTCTTC

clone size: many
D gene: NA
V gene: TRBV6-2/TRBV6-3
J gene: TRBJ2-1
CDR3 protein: CASSHPGTLYNEQFF
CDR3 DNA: TGTGCCAGCAGTCATCCCGGGACTCTCTACAATGAGCAGTTCTTC

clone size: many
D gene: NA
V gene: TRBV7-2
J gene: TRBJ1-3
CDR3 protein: CASSLAQGRAGNTIYF
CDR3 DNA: TGTGCCAGCAGCTTAGCTCAGGGGCGCGCGGGAAACACCATATATTTT

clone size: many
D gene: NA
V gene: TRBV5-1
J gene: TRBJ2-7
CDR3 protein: CASSPTPGGLSYEQYF
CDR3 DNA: TGCGCCAGCAGCCCAACGCCGGGCGGGCTATCCTACGAGCAGTACTTC

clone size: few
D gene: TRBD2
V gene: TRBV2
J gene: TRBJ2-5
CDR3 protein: CASSGTSGGFQETQYF
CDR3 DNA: TGTGCCAGCAGTGGGACTAGCGGGGGATTCCAAGAGACCCAGTACTTC

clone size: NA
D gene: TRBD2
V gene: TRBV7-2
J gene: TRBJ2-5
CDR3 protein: CASSLTSGSRETQYF
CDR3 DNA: TGTGCCAGCAGCTTGACTAGCGGTTCCCGAGAGACCCAGTACTTC

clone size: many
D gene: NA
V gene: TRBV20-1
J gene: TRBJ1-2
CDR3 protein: CSARVEINYGYTF
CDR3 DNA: TGCAGTGCTAGAGTCGAAATTAACTATGGCTACACCTTC

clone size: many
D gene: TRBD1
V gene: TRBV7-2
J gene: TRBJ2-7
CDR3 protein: CASSQRQGTSEQYF
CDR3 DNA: TGTGCCAGCAGCCAACGACAGGGGACGAGTGAGCAGTACTTC

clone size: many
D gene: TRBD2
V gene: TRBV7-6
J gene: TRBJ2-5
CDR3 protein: CASSLAVGGAQQTQYF
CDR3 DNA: TGTGCCAGCAGCTTAGCGGTCGGGGGGGCTCAACAGACCCAGTACTTC

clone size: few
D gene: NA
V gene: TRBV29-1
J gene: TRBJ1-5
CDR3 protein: CSVGGAGASQPQHF
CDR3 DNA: TGCAGCGTTGGGGGGGCAGGGGCTAGTCAGCCCCAGCATTTT

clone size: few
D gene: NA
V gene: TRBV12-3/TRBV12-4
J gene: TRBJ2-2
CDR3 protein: CASSREGLPGELFF
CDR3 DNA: TGTGCCAGCAGTCGAGAGGGACTCCCCGGGGAGCTGTTTTTT

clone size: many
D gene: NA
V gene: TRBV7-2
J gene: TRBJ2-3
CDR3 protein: CASSLSRSTDTQYF
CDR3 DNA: TGTGCCAGCAGCCTAAGTAGGAGCACAGATACGCAGTATTTT

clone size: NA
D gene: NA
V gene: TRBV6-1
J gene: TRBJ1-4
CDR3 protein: CASTYDTGDNEKLFF
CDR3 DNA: TGTGCCAGCACTTACGACACAGGAGATAATGAAAAACTGTTTTTT

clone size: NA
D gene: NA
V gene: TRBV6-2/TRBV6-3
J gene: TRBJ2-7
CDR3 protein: CASSMTAVSYEQYF
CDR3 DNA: TGTGCCAGCAGTATGACAGCAGTCTCCTACGAGCAGTACTTC

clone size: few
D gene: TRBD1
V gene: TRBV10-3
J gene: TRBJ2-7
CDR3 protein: CAISDGTGLSYEQYF
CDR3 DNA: TGTGCCATCAGTGATGGGACAGGCTTATCCTACGAGCAGTACTTC

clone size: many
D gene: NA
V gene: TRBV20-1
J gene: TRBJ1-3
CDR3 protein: CSARADSSGNTIYF
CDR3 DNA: TGCAGTGCTAGAGCGGATTCTTCTGGAAACACCATATATTTT

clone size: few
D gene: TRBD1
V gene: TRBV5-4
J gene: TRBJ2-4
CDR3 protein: CASSFGQGATKNIQYF
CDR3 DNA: TGTGCCAGCAGCTTCGGACAGGGGGCTACCAAAAACATTCAGTACTTC

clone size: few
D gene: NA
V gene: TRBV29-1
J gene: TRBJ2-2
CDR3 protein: CSVESQRATGELFF
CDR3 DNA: TGCAGCGTTGAAAGCCAGCGAGCCACCGGGGAGCTGTTTTTT

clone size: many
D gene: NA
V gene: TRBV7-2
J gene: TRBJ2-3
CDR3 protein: CASSRGSGNTDTQYF
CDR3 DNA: TGTGCCAGCAGCAGGGGGTCGGGAAACACAGATACGCAGTATTTT

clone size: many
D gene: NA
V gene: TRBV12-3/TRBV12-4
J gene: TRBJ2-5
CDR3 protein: CASSRAGLQETQYF
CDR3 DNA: TGTGCCAGCAGCCGAGCGGGTCTCCAAGAGACCCAGTACTTC

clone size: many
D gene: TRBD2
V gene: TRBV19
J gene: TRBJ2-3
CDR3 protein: CAIGREGTDTQYF
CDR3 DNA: TGTGCCATTGGGAGGGAGGGAACAGATACGCAGTATTTT

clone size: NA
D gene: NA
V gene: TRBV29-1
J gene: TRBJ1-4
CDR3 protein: CSMIVNEKLFF
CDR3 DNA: TGCAGCATGATCGTTAATGAAAAACTGTTTTTT

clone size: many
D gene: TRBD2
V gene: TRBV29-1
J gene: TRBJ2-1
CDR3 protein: CSVVAGAGGYNEQFF
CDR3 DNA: TGCAGCGTCGTAGCGGGAGCGGGGGGCTACAATGAGCAGTTCTTC

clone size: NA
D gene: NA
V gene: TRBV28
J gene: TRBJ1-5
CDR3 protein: CASKGSNQPQHF
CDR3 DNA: TGTGCCAGCAAGGGTAGCAATCAGCCCCAGCATTTT

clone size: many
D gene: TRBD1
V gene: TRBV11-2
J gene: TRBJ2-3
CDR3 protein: CASSFSGQSTDTQYF
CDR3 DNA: TGTGCCAGCAGCTTTTCGGGACAGAGCACAGATACGCAGTATTTT